Presented here are 10 T cell receptor beta chains from one specimen sequenced in a study of shared clonotypes between healthy human individuals. Generated by immunoSEQ multiplex PCR, the TCRdb table keeps only in-frame clones and is missing some. Altogether 2 million to 2.5 million clones are present, roughly 93% being singletons, with the ten largest covering 0.36%. The sequenced sample consisted of naive CD4+ T cells from PBMCs. Subset described: CD45RA+ positively selected. The receptor source for this set is a man aged 18 to 35 in good health. Some clones in this sample may be carry-over from other donors' samples.

The V call is TRBV4-2, the J call TRBJ2-7, with D perhaps assigned TRBD1 or TRBD2 (5 bases each). V lost 0 bases and J lost 5, with 14 bases in between. Germline V gene lookup returns CDR1 LGHNA and CDR2 YNFKEQ. The CDR3 has 15 residues. CDR3 DNA sequence: TGTGCCAGCAGCCAAGACTCCCTCCGGGGCGACGAGCAGTACTTC. It is translated as CASSQDSLRGDEQYF.

This chain links TRBV6-1 with TRBJ2-3; 8 nucleotides align to TRBD2. CDR1 and CDR2 (germline): MNHNS, SASEGT. Trimming removed 6 bases from V and 4 bases from J; junction bases left unmatched: 6. This CDR3 has 14 residues. The CDR3 DNA is TGTGCCAGCAGCAAGGGACTAGTCCCAGATACGCAGTATTTT. Translation gives CASSKGLVPDTQYF.

For the CDR3, the DNA is TGTGCCTGGAGGGGTAAGGACAGGGGCAATCAGCCCCAGCATTTT. It yields the protein CAWRGKDRGNQPQHF. V is TRBV30 and J is TRBJ1-5; TRBD1 matches 8 bases. The CDR3 loop spans 15 amino acids. From germline, CDR1 is GTSNPN and CDR2 SVGIG (reference sequence). V dropped 3 bases and J dropped 2; count of bases not matched to a gene: 6.

The genes are TRBV4-3 and TRBJ2-3; no clear D gene. Trimming removed 0 bases at V and 0 bases at J, with 13 bases between. CDR3 size: 17 residues. Germline V gene lookup returns CDR1 LGHNA and CDR2 YSLEER. As DNA, the CDR3 is TGCGCCAGCAGCCAAGATCAACTAACACTTAGCACAGATACGCAGTATTTT. It specifies CASSQDQLTLSTDTQYF.

The chain employs TRBV5-1 and TRBJ2-7; 8 nucleotides match TRBD2. The CDR3 has 15 residues. V lost 0 bases to trimming and J lost 6 bases; unmatched junction nucleotides: 8. Germline CDR1 reads SGHRS; CDR2 reads YFSETQ. The CDR3 coding sequence is TGCGCCAGCAGCTTGGAGGTCGGGAGGGCGGCCGAGCAGTACTTC. Its translation: CASSLEVGRAAEQYF.

This rearrangement joins TRBV29-1 to TRBJ2-1; D remains ambiguous. Germline V gene lookup returns CDR1 SQVTM and CDR2 ANQGSEA. The CDR3 contains 15 residues. Trimming pared 4 bases from V and 6 bases from J, leaving 19 bases between. The CDR3 reads CSVAALSGPPNEQFF. The CDR3 DNA sequence: TGCAGCGTTGCGGCGCTATCAGGCCCCCCCAATGAGCAGTTCTTC.

This sequence joins TRBV7-7 and TRBJ2-5, with TRBD1 as a possible D gene (5 bases). Deletions cut 2 bases from V and 4 bases from J, with 20 bases between. The CDR3 has 17 residues. Germline CDR1 is SSHAT and CDR2 is FNYEAQ (reference sequence). In DNA form, the CDR3 reads TGTGCCAGCAGCTTAAACGGGCCCCCAGGGTTATCAGAGACCCAGTACTTC. Translated: CASSLNGPPGLSETQYF.

This clone was detected a few times. The V call is TRBV18, the J call TRBJ1-1; D uncertain. The CDR3 totals 14 residues. V dropped 2 bases and J dropped 4 bases, with 11 bases sitting between them. Germline CDR1 is KGHSH and CDR2 is LQKENI. The CDR3: CASSPDAGTTEAFF. CDR3 coding DNA: TGTGCCAGCTCACCAGATGCGGGAACCACTGAAGCTTTCTTT.

The chain joins TRBV27 to TRBJ2-5; no clear D. Germline V gene data show CDR1 as MNHEY and CDR2 as SMNVEV (reference sequence). V gave up 0 bases and J gave up 5 bases, with 16 bases separating them. The CDR3 extends over 16 amino acids. CDR3 coding DNA: TGTGCCAGCAGTTTATCGCTGGCATATGGGCAGGAGACCCAGTACTTC. The encoded protein is CASSLSLAYGQETQYF.

The chain links TRBV7-2 to TRBJ2-1, with 7 nucleotides matching TRBD2. V lost 3 bases, J lost 4 bases, and 6 bases stayed unmatched. Germline CDR1 is SGHTA and CDR2 is FQGNSA. The CDR3 consists of 15 residues. The DNA for the CDR3 is TGTGCCAGCAGCTTTCAGGGAGGGCAGTACAATGAGCAGTTCTTC. Translated, it gives CASSFQGGQYNEQFF. The variable domain in full, with the rest retrieved from reference TRBV7-2 and TRBJ2-1, is GAGVSQSPSNKVTEKGKDVELRCDPISGHTALYWYRQSLGQGLEFLIYFQGNSAPDKSGLPSDRFSAERTGGSVSTLTIQRTQQEDSAVYLCASSFQGGQYNEQFFGPGTRLTVL.